This note documents a single T cell receptor beta chain sequence. This specimen belongs to a study of blood T cell repertoires in COVID-19. On the study more broadly: The analysed material was cDNA or gDNA that came from T cells, B-cell-depleted T cells, or PBMCs.

Deletions cut 1 base from V and 0 bases from J, with 7 bases between. Per the germline V gene, CDR1 is SEHNR and CDR2 is FQNEAQ (reference sequence). The CDR3 spans 15 residues. Profiling relied on immunoSEQ multiplex PCR, and the TCRdb table lists in-frame clones only, not all of them. The table has some 22,000 clones, approximately 80% seen once; the top ten hold over 20%. The sample consisted of peripheral blood. V usage is TRBV7-9 and J usage is TRBJ1-5, with D unresolved. The source of this sequence is an elderly man with active or convalescent COVID-19. In nucleotides, the CDR3 is TGTGCCAGCAGCTTAGGAGGGTATAGCAATCAGCCCCAGCATTTT. Its translation is CASSLGGYSNQPQHF.